The source of this TCR beta chain is a study of graft-versus-host responses after intestinal transplantation. For this clone: The target antigen is unknown.

Here immunoSEQ multiplex PCR was the method, and the copy in TCRdb shows in-frame clones only, minus some. The sample has approximately 90,000 clones; 85% to 95% are singletons. The CDR3 runs to 14 residues. Germline CDR1 reads LNHDA; CDR2 reads SQIVND (reference sequence). Unmatched junction bases numbered 8, after V lost 7 bases and J lost 3 bases. The receptor was isolated from a human donor who received an intestinal transplant. The chain links TRBV19 to TRBJ1-2, with 7 bases fitting TRBD1. Sequencing used unstimulated CD8+ T cells sorted from spleen or lymph node cells, obtained before intestinal transplant. CDR3 DNA: TGTGCCAGTACCCCGACAGGGTCTCACTATGGCTACACCTTC. Protein: CASTPTGSHYGYTF. The full variable domain, rest sourced from reference TRBV19 and TRBJ1-2, is DGGITQSPKYLFRKEGQNVTLSCEQNLNHDAMYWYRQDPGQGLRLIYYSQIVNDFQKGDIAEGYSVSREKKESFPLTVTSAQKNPTAFYLCASTPTGSHYGYTFGSGTRLTVV.